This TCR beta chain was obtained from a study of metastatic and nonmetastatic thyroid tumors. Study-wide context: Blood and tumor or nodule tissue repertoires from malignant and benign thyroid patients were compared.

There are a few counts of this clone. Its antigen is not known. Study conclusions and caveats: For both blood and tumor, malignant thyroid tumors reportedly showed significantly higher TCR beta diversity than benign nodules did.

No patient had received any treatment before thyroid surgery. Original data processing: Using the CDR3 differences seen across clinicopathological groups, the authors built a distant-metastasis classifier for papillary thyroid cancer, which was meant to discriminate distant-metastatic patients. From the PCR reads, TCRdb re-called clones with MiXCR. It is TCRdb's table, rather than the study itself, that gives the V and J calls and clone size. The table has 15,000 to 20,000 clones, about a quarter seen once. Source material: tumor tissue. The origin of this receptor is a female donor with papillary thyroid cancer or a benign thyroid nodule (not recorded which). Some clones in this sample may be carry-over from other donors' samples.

The CDR3 protein is CASSSTGTPYNEQFF. The CDR3, as DNA: TGTGCCAGCAGCAGCACCGGGACTCCTTACAATGAGCAGTTCTTC. This sequence joins TRBV6-1 and TRBJ2-1, with a tentative D call TRBD2 (6 bases). This CDR3 has 15 amino acids. V lost 6 bases to trimming and J lost 4 bases, with 16 bases between them. The germline V gene has CDR1 MNHNS and CDR2 SASEGT.